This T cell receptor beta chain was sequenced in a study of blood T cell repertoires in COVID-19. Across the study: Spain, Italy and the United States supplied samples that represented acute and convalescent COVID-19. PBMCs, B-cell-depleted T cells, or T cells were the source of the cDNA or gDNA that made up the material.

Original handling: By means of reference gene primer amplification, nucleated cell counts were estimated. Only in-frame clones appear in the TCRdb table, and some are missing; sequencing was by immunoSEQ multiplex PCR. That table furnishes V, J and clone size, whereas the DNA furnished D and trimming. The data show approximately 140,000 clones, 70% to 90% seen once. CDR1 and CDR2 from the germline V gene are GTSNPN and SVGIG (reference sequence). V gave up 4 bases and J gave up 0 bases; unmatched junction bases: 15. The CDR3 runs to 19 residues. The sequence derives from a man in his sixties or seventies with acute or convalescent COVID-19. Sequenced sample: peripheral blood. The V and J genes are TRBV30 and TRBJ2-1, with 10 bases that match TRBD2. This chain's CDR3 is CAWIPGASGGISSYNEQFF. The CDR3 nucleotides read TGTGCCTGGATTCCAGGGGCTAGCGGGGGTATAAGCTCCTACAATGAGCAGTTCTTC.